This T cell receptor beta chain stems from a study of T cell changes during pregnancy in multiple sclerosis. Trimming removed 8 bases from V and 3 bases from J; junction bases left unmatched: 0. The CDR3 is 11 residues long. Germline-derived CDR1 and CDR2 are SEHNR and FQNEAQ (reference sequence). Profiled with immunoSEQ multiplex PCR; TCRdb holds only in-frame clones, not every one. Altogether approximately 33,000 clones are present, 80% to 90% being singletons, with the ten largest covering around 0.78%. This chain connects TRBV7-9 to TRBJ2-5, with 7 bases aligning to TRBD1. The receptor comes from a female donor in good health, enrolled as a control in a pregnancy study. Source: CD4+ T cells from peripheral blood mononuclear cells, taken in the first trimester of pregnancy. The CDR3 DNA reads TGTGCCAGCGGGACAGAAGAGACCCAGTACTTC. The encoded protein is CASGTEETQYF. The full variable domain, rest sourced from reference TRBV7-9 and TRBJ2-5, is DTGVSQNPRHKITKRGQNVTFRCDPISEHNRLYWYRQTLGQGPEFLTYFQNEAQLEKSRLLSDRFSAERPKGSFSTLEIQRTEQGDSAMYLCASGTEETQYFGPGTRLLVL.